This T cell receptor beta chain was observed in a study of blood T cell repertoires in COVID-19. In the study overall: From the United States, Italy and Spain came samples of acute and convalescent COVID-19. In each case, the material was cDNA or gDNA derived from T cells, B-cell-depleted T cells, or PBMCs.

Original methodology: Nucleated cell counts were estimated from reference gene primer amplification. TCRdb's copy holds only in-frame clones and misses some; the assay was immunoSEQ multiplex PCR. V and J calls and clone size follow that table, whereas D and trimming were derived from the DNA. The profile covers about 190,000 clones, with approximately 81% appearing a single time and 20% taken by the ten largest. The CDR3 sequence is 14 residues long. CDR1 LNHDA and CDR2 SQIVND come from the germline V gene (reference sequence). The sample taken for sequencing was peripheral blood. The receptor comes from a human donor in a cohort sampled during active COVID-19. The chain uses TRBV19 and TRBJ2-2; possibly TRBD2 for D (7 bases). This chain's CDR3 is CGVGGRANTGELFF. The CDR3 DNA follows: TGTGGGGTCGGGGGGCGGGCGAACACCGGGGAGCTGTTTTTT.